The TCR beta chain described here comes from a study of blood T cells in healthy people across ages. General study findings and limits: Long-lived and aged donors differed, with more naive CD4+ cells and higher diversity in the long-lived.

In the case of this clonotype: Its antigen is not identified.

Whenever a sample was processed, at least 6.5 million PBMCs were isolated. Next came a second PCR, run for 7 to 11 cycles, which used a sample-barcoded 5' primer along with a J-beta primer mix. TCRdb itself ran the 5' RACE reads through MiXCR, one entry per CDR3 protein. The repertoire has over 500,000 distinct CDR3 sequences, 40% to 65% of them found once; the top ten carry roughly 14%. The receptor was isolated from an elderly woman in good health. Sequencing used blood.

CDR3 coding DNA: TGCAGTGCTAGATCGGGGAGGATATCCTACGAGCAGTACTTC. Amino acid sequence: CSARSGRISYEQYF. The chain employs TRBV20-1 and TRBJ2-7; D may be TRBD2 (6 bases). The CDR3 is 14 amino acids. Germline CDR1 is DFQATT and CDR2 is SNEGSKA (reference sequence). Trimming pared 2 bases from V and 1 base from J, leaving 12 bases between.